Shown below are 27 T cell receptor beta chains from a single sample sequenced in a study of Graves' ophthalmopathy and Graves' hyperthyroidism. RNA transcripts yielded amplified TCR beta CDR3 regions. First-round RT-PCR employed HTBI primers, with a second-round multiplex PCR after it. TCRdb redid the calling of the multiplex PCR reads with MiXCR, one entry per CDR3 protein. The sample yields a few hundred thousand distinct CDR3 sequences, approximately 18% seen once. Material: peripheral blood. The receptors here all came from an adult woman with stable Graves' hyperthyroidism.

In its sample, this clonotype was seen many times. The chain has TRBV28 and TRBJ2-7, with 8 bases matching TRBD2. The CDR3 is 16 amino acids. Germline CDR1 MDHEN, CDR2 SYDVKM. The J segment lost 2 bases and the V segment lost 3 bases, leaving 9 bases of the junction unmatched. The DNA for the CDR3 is TGTGCCAGCAGTTTTGGGCCGCGGGAGGACACCTACGAGCAGTACTTC. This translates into CASSFGPREDTYEQYF.

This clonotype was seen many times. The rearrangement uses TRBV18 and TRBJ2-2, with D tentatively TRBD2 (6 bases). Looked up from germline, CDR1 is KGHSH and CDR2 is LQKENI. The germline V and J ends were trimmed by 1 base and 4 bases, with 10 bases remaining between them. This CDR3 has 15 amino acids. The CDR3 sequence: CASSPRAGSTGELFF. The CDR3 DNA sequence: TGTGCCAGCTCACCACGGGCCGGGAGCACCGGGGAGCTGTTTTTT.

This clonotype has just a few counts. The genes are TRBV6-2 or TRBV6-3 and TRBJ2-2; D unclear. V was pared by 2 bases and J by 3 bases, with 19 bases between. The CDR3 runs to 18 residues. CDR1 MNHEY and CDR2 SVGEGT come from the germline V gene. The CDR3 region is CASSYGVAGFKDTGELFF. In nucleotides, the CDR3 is TGTGCCAGCAGTTACGGGGTAGCCGGATTTAAAGACACCGGGGAGCTGTTTTTT.

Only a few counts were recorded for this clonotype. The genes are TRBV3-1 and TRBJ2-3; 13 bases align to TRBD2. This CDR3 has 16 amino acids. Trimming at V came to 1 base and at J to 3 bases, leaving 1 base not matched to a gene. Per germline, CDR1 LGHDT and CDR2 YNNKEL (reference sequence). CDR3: CASSQGTSGRTDTQYF. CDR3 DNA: TGTGCCAGCAGCCAAGGGACTAGCGGGAGAACAGATACGCAGTATTTT.

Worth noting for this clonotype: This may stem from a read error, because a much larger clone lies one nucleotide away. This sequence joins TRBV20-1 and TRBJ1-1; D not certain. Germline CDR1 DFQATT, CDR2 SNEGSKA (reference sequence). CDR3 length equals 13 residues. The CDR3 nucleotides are TGCAGTGCTAGAGAAACGGGAAGGAGTGAAGCTTGCTTT. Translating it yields CSARETGRSEACF.

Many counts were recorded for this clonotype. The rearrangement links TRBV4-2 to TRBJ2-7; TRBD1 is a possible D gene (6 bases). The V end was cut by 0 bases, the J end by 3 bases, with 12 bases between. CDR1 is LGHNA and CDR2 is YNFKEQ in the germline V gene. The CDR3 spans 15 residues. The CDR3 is CASSQDSTGRYEQYF. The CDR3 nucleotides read TGTGCCAGCAGCCAAGACTCGACAGGCCGCTACGAGCAGTACTTC.

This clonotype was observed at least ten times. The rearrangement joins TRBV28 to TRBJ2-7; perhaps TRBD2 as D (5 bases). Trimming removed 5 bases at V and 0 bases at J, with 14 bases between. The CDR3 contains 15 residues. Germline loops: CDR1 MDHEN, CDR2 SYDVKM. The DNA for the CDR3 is TGTGCCAGCAGTCCGCTTTTCGGGATCTCCTACGAGCAGTACTTC. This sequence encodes CASSPLFGISYEQYF.

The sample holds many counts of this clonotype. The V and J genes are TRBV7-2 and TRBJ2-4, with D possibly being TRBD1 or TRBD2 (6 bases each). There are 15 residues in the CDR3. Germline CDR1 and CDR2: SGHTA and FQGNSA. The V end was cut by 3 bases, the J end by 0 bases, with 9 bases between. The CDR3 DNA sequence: TGTGCCAGCAGCTTTGGGGGGCTAGCCAAAAACATTCAGTACTTC. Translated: CASSFGGLAKNIQYF. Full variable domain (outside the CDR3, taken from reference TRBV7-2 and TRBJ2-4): GAGVSQSPSNKVTEKGKDVELRCDPISGHTALYWYRQSLGQGLEFLIYFQGNSAPDKSGLPSDRFSAERTGGSVSTLTIQRTQQEDSAVYLCASSFGGLAKNIQYFGAGTRLSVL.

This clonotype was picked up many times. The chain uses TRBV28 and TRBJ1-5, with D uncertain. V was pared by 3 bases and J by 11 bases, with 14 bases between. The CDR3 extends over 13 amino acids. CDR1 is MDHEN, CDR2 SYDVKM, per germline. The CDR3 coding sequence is TGTGCCAGCAGTTTGCCGACGGATGCAGCCCAGCATTTT. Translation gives CASSLPTDAAQHF.

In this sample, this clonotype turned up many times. Written as DNA, the CDR3 is TGTGCCTGGAGTTTGACGGGACGAGGGTCACCCCTCCACTTT. This gives the protein CAWSLTGRGSPLHF. V is TRBV30 and J is TRBJ1-6; a possible D gene is TRBD1 (5 bases). V was shortened by 2 bases and J by 10 bases, with 15 bases between the two germline ends. CDR1 and CDR2 from the germline V gene are GTSNPN and SVGIG (reference sequence). This CDR3 spans 14 amino acids.

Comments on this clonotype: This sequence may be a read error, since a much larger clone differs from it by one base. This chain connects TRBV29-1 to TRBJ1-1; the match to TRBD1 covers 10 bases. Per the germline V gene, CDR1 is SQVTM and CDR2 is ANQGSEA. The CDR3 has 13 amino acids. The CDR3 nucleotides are TGCAGCATTGATATCCGGGACAGGGGATTAACTTTCTTT. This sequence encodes CSIDIRDRGLTFF.

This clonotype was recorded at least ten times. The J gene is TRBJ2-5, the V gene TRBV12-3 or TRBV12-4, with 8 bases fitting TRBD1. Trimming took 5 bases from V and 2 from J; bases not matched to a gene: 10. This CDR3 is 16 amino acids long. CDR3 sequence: CASSDDRGGNQETQYF. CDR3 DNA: TGTGCCAGCAGTGATGACAGGGGAGGCAATCAAGAGACCCAGTACTTC.

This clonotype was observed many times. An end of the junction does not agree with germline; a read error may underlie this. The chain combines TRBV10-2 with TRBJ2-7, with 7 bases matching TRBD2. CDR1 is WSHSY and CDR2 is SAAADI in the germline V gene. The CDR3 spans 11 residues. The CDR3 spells CASRDGGETGF. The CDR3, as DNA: TGCGCCAGCAGGGATGGGGGGGAAACCGGCTTC.

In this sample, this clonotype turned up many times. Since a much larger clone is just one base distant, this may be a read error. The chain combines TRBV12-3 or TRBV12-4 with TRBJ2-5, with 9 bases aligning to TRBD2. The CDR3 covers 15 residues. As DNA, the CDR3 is TGTGCCAGCAGACGGGGCGGGAGGGCCCAAGAGACCAAGTACTTC. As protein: CASRRGGRAQETKYF.

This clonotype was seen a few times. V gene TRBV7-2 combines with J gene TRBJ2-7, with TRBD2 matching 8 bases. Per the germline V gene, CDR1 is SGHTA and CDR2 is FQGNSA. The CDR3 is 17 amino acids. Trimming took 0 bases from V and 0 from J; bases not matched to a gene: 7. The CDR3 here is CASSLAQLADSSYEQYV. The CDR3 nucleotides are TGTGCCAGCAGCTTAGCGCAACTAGCGGATAGCTCCTACGAGCAGTACGTC.

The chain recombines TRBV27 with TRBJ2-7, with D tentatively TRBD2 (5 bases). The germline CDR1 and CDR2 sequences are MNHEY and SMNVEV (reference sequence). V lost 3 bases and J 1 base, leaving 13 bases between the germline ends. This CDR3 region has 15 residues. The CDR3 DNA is TGTGCCAGCAGTTTGCTCGGGATGCGATCCTACGAGCAGTACTTC. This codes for CASSLLGMRSYEQYF.

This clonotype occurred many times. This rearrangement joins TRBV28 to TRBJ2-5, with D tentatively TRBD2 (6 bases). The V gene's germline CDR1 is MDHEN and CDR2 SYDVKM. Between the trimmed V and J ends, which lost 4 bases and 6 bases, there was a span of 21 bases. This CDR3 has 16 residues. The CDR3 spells CASSWAQGLPYQTQYF. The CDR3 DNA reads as TGTGCCAGCAGTTGGGCCCAGGGACTGCCTTACCAGACCCAGTACTTC.

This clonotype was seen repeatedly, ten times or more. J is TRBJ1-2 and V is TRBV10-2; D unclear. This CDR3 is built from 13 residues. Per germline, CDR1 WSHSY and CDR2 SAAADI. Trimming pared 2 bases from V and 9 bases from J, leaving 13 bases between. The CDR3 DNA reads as TGCGCCAGCAGTGAGAGTAGTGGCGCCCGCTACACCTTC. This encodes CASSESSGARYTF.

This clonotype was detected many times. CDR3 residues: CASSWKTEHLSYEQYF. The CDR3 coding sequence is TGTGCCAGCAGTTGGAAAACAGAACATCTCTCCTACGAGCAGTACTTC. V and J are TRBV6-2 or TRBV6-3 and TRBJ2-7; D gene uncertain. CDR3 length: 16 amino acids. Trimming took off 4 bases at V and 0 bases at J, with 16 bases between the two ends. Germline lookup yields CDR1 MNHEY and CDR2 SVGEGT.

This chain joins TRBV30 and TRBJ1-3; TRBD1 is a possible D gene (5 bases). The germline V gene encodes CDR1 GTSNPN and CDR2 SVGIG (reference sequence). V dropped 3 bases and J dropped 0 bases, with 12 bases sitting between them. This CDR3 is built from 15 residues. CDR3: CAWRGPGLSGNTIYF. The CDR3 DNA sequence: TGTGCCTGGAGGGGTCCGGGGCTCTCTGGAAACACCATATATTTT.

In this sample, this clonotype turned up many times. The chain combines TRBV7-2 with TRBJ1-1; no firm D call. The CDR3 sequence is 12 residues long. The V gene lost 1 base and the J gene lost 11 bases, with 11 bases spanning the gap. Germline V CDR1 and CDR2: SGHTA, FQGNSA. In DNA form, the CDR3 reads TGTGCCAGCAGCTTAGTAGGAAGGGCGGCTTTCTTT. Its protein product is CASSLVGRAAFF.

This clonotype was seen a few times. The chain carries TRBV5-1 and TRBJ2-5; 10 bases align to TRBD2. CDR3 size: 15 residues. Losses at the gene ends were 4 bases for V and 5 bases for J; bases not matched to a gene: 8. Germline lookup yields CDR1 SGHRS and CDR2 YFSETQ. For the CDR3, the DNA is TGCGCCAGCAGCGGCTGGGGACTAGCGATGGAGACCCAGTACTTC. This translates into CASSGWGLAMETQYF.

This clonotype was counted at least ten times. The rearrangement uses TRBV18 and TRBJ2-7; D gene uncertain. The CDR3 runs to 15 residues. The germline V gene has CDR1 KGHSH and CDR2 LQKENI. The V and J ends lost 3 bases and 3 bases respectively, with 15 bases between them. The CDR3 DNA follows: TGTGCCAGCTCACCTCTGTCAGGACCCGACTACGAGCAGTACTTC. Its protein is CASSPLSGPDYEQYF.

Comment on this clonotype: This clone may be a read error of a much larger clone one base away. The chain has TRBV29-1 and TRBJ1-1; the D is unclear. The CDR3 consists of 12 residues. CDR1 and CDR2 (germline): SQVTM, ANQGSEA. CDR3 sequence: CSVGRMNTVAFF. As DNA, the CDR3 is TGCAGCGTTGGACGGATGAACACTGTAGCTTTCTTT.

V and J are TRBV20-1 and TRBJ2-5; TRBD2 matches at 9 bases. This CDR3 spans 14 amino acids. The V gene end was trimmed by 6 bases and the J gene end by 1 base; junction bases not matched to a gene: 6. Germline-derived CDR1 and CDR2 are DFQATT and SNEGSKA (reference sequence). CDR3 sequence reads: CSAELAGLQETQYF. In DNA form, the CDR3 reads TGCAGTGCAGAACTAGCGGGCCTCCAAGAGACCCAGTACTTC.

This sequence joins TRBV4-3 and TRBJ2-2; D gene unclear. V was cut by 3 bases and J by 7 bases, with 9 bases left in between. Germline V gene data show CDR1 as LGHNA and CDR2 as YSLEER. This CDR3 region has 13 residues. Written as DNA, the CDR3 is TGCGCCAGCAGCCATCCCCCGGGCGGGGAGCTGTTTTTT. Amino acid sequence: CASSHPPGGELFF.

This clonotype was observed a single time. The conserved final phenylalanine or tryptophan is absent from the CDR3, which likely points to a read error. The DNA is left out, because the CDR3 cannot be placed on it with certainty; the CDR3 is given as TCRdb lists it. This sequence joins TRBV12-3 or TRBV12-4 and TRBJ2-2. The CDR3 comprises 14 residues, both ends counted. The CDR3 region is CASRSAATTGELLL.